A single sample is the source of the 18 T cell receptor beta chains below, sequenced in a study of blood T cells in healthy people across ages. A J-beta primer mix and a sample-barcoded 5' primer were used in a second PCR of about 7 to 12 cycles. TCRdb redid the calling of the 5' RACE reads with MiXCR, one entry per CDR3 protein. This table has roughly 1.5 million distinct CDR3 sequences, about 42% appearing once. Source material: blood. Receptor source: a woman under 30 in good health.

The chain couples TRBV6-1 to TRBJ2-7; 16 bases are a match to TRBD2. Trimming at V came to 5 bases and at J to 3 bases, leaving 7 bases not matched to a gene. The CDR3 has 17 residues. The V gene's germline CDR1 is MNHNS and CDR2 SASEGT. The CDR3 region is CASSITGTSGRVYEQYF. The CDR3 DNA follows: TGTGCCAGCAGTATTACCGGGACTAGCGGGAGGGTCTACGAGCAGTACTTC.

The chain links TRBV4-3 to TRBJ2-5, with 7 bases fitting TRBD2. Germline lookup yields CDR1 LGHNA and CDR2 YSLEER. The CDR3 runs 18 residues. With 1 base clipped from V and 2 bases from J, the junction kept 13 bases outside the gene matches. The CDR3 loop reads CASSQGVYGAGEQETQYF. As DNA, the CDR3 is TGCGCCAGCAGCCAAGGGGTTTATGGGGCGGGGGAACAAGAGACCCAGTACTTC.

The rearrangement uses TRBV14 and TRBJ2-7, with D uncertain. The CDR3 consists of 14 residues. The germline gives CDR1 SGHDN, CDR2 FVKESK. The germline V and J ends were trimmed by 0 bases and 3 bases, with 9 bases remaining between them. The CDR3 DNA reads TGTGCCAGCAGCCAAGAAGAGACCATCTACGAGCAGTACTTC. It specifies CASSQEETIYEQYF.

This clonotype was detected a few times. This rearrangement joins TRBV28 to TRBJ2-1, with 15 bases identical to TRBD2. Germline V CDR1 and CDR2: MDHEN, SYDVKM. V lost 3 bases and J lost 10; bases outside the gene matches: 7. The CDR3 length is 16 residues. Written as DNA, the CDR3 is TGTGCCAGCAGTTTCTTGGGACTAGCGGGAGGATACGAGCAGTTCTTC. It yields the protein CASSFLGLAGGYEQFF.

There are a few counts of this clonotype. V is TRBV6-2 or TRBV6-3 and J is TRBJ2-7; 10 bases are shared with TRBD1. J was trimmed by 4 bases and V by 2 bases; bases with no gene match: 5. This CDR3 spans 15 amino acids. From germline, CDR1 is MNHEY and CDR2 SVGEGT. This CDR3 reads CASSYPMDRGYEQYF. The CDR3 DNA reads TGTGCCAGCAGTTACCCGATGGACAGGGGGTACGAGCAGTACTTC.

The chain has TRBV12-3 or TRBV12-4 and TRBJ1-5; D gene ambiguous. With 5 bases removed from V and 3 bases from J, the gap between germline ends came to 8 bases. This CDR3 has 13 amino acids. DNA of the CDR3: TGTGCCAGCAGTACAAGGGTCAATCAGCCCCAGCATTTT. Its protein is CASSTRVNQPQHF.

This clonotype has only a few counts. This chain connects TRBV27 to TRBJ2-7; 8 bases align to TRBD1. This CDR3 has 14 residues. Trimming at V came to 6 bases and at J to 2 bases, leaving 6 bases not matched to a gene. Per the germline V gene, CDR1 is MNHEY and CDR2 is SMNVEV (reference sequence). DNA of the CDR3: TGTGCCAGCAGCCACGAGACAGGGGCCTACGAGCAGTACTTC. As protein: CASSHETGAYEQYF.

This clonotype was seen many times. The V and J genes are TRBV6-6 and TRBJ2-7, with a weak D call TRBD1 (6 bases). Germline assignment: CDR1 MNHNY and CDR2 SVGAGI (reference sequence). The CDR3 length is 13 residues. The V gene lost 3 bases and the J gene lost 3 bases, with 9 bases spanning the gap. CDR3 region: CASSYPDSYEQYF. CDR3 coding DNA: TGTGCCAGCAGTTATCCGGACAGCTACGAGCAGTACTTC.

The chain uses TRBV6-1 and TRBJ1-2; D remains unclear. The germline V gene encodes CDR1 MNHNS and CDR2 SASEGT. CDR3 length: 15 amino acids. V lost 0 bases, J lost 0 bases, and 8 bases lay in between. The CDR3 loop reads CASSEARGANYGYTF. In nucleotides, the CDR3 is TGTGCCAGCAGTGAAGCCCGGGGAGCTAACTATGGCTACACCTTC.

This clonotype was observed at least ten times. This chain links TRBV29-1 with TRBJ1-5, with no clear D. CDR3 size: 11 residues. With 4 bases removed from V and 5 bases from J, the gap between germline ends came to 6 bases. The germline CDR1 and CDR2 sequences are SQVTM and ANQGSEA. This CDR3 is CSVGEDQPQHF. In DNA, the CDR3 is TGCAGCGTTGGGGAGGATCAGCCCCAGCATTTT.

In this sample, this clonotype turned up many times. V and J are TRBV20-1 and TRBJ2-5; D is uncertain. Germline assignment: CDR1 DFQATT and CDR2 SNEGSKA (reference sequence). Trimming took off 5 bases at V and 5 bases at J, with 6 bases between the two ends. The CDR3 extends over 10 amino acids. DNA for the CDR3: TGCAGTGCTGGTGGGGAGACCCAGTACTTC. The encoded protein is CSAGGETQYF.

The count of this clonotype is one. The CDR3 reads CAISTEGRAFYGYTF. CDR3 DNA sequence: TGTGCCATCTCAACTGAGGGCAGGGCCTTCTATGGCTACACCTTC. The J gene is TRBJ1-2, the V gene TRBV6-1, with TRBD1 as a possible D gene (5 bases). The CDR3 is made up of 15 amino acids. Germline CDR1 MNHNS, CDR2 SASEGT. V was pared by 10 bases and J by 4 bases, with 22 bases between.

V is TRBV29-1 and J is TRBJ2-1; D remains ambiguous. The J call may be incorrect, as the DNA end agrees better with TRBJ2-7. Germline lookup yields CDR1 SQVTM and CDR2 ANQGSEA. This CDR3 is 12 amino acids long. The CDR3 nucleotides read TGCAGCGTTGAAAAGGGCTACAATGAGCAGTACTTC. This sequence encodes CSVEKGYNEQYF.

Only a few counts were recorded for this clonotype. The CDR3 is CSVVVDLQNIQYF. CDR3 bases: TGCAGCGTTGTTGTCGACCTCCAAAACATTCAGTACTTC. The chain carries TRBV29-1 and TRBJ2-4; D remains unclear. The CDR3 consists of 13 residues. Per the germline V gene, CDR1 is SQVTM and CDR2 is ANQGSEA. The ends were cut back, 4 bases at V and 5 bases at J, with 12 bases in the middle.

The rearrangement uses TRBV27 and TRBJ2-5; tentatively, D is TRBD1 or TRBD2 (7 bases each). Germline-derived CDR1 and CDR2 are MNHEY and SMNVEV (reference sequence). V dropped 4 bases and J dropped 11 bases, with 20 bases sitting between them. This CDR3 is 14 amino acids long. This chain's CDR3 is CASSYQGGDNEQYF. In DNA form, the CDR3 reads TGTGCCAGCAGTTATCAGGGGGGGGACAATGAGCAGTACTTC.

The table lists this clonotype with a few counts. The CDR3 loop reads CASSSSTPLTVRETNYGYTF. The DNA of the CDR3 is TGTGCCAGCAGCTCATCCACACCTTTGACAGTAAGGGAGACTAACTATGGCTACACCTTC. V and J are TRBV7-9 and TRBJ1-2; weak D call: TRBD1 (5 bases). The CDR3 is 20 residues long. Trimming took 4 bases from V and 0 from J, leaving 27 bases between them. Germline CDR1 and CDR2: SEHNR and FQNEAQ (reference sequence).

Of note for this clonotype: A junction boundary mismatches the germline segment, possibly from a read error. V gene TRBV29-1 combines with J gene TRBJ1-5; D is possibly TRBD1 (5 bases). Germline CDR1 reads SQVTM; CDR2 reads ANQGSEA. This CDR3 spans 14 amino acids. Here the CDR3 reads CSAEFGGVDQPQHF. CDR3 bases: TGCAGCGCTGAATTTGGAGGGGTGGATCAGCCCCAGCATTTT. Based on the CDR3 plus reference TRBV29-1 and TRBJ1-5, the full variable domain is SAVISQKPSRDICQRGTSLTIQCQVDSQVTMMFWYRQQPGQSLTLIATANQGSEATYESGFVIDKFPISRPNLTFSTLTVSNMSPEDSSIYLCSAEFGGVDQPQHFGDGTRLSIL.

V and J are TRBV29-1 and TRBJ1-2, with 10 bases fitting TRBD1. Germline V gene lookup returns CDR1 SQVTM and CDR2 ANQGSEA. This CDR3 is 15 amino acids long. J was trimmed by 3 bases and V by 2 bases; bases with no gene match: 6. DNA for the CDR3: TGCAGCGTTGAACGTCCCGGGACAGGGGACTATGGCTACACCTTC. The encoded protein is CSVERPGTGDYGYTF.